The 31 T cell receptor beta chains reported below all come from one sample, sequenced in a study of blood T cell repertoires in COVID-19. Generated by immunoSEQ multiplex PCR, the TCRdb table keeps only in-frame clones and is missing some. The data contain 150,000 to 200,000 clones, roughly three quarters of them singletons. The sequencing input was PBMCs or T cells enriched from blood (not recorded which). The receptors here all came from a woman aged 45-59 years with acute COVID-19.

This CDR3 is CASSSVAGQETQYF. The DNA for the CDR3 is TGTGCCAGCAGTTCCGTAGCGGGGCAAGAGACCCAGTACTTC. The chain uses TRBV6-5 and TRBJ2-5; 8 bases line up with TRBD2. V was clipped by 4 bases and J by 2 bases; unmatched bases: 3. The CDR3 length is 14 residues. Germline lookup yields CDR1 MNHEY and CDR2 SVGAGI.

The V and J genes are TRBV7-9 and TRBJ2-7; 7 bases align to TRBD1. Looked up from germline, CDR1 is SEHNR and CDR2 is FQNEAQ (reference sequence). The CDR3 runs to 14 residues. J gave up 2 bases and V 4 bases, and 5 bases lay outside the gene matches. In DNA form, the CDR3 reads TGTGCCAGCAGCTCATCGACAGGGACCTACGAGCAGTACGTC. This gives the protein CASSSSTGTYEQYV.

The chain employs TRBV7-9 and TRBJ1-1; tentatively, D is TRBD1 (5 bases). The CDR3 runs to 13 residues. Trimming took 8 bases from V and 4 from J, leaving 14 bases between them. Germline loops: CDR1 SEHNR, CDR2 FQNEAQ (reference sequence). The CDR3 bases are TGTGCCAGCGTGGGGACGGGGGGCACTGAAGCTTTCTTT. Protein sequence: CASVGTGGTEAFF.

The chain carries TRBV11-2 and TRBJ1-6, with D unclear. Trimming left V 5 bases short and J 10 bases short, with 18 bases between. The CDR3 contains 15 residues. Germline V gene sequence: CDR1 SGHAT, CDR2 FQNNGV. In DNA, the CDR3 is TGTGCCAGCAGCCCATCCGGATTACGGGGATCACCCCTCCACTTT. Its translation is CASSPSGLRGSPLHF.

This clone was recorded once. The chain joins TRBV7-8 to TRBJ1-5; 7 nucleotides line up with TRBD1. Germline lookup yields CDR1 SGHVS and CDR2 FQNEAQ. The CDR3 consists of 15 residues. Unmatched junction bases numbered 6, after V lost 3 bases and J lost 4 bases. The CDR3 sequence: CASSLGQMRNQPQHF. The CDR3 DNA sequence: TGTGCCAGCAGCTTGGGACAGATGAGAAATCAGCCCCAGCATTTT.

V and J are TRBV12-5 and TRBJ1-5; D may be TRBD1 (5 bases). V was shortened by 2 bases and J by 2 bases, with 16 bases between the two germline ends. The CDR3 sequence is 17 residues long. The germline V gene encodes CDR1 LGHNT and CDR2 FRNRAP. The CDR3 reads CASGLPPPGEGNQPQHF. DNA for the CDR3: TGTGCTAGTGGTTTGCCCCCTCCGGGGGAGGGCAATCAGCCCCAGCATTTT.

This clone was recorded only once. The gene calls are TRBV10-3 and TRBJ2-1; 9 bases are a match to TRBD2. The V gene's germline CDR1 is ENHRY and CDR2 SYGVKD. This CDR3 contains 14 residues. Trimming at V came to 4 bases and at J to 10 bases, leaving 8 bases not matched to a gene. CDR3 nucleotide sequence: TGTGCCATCAGTGGCGTTAGCGGGGGCACAGAGCAGTTCTTC. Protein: CAISGVSGGTEQFF.

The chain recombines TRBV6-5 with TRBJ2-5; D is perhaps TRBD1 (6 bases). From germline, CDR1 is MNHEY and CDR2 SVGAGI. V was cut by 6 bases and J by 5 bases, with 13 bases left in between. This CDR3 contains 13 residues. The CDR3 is CASRRRQGETQYF. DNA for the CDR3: TGTGCCAGCAGGCGGCGGCAGGGGGAGACCCAGTACTTC.

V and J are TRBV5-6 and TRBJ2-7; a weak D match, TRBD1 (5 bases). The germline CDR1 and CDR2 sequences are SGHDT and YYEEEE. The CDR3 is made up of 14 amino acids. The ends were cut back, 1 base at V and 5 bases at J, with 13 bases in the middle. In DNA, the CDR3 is TGTGCCAGCAGCTTGTCTCAGGGTGGCAACGAGCAGTACGTC. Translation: CASSLSQGGNEQYV.

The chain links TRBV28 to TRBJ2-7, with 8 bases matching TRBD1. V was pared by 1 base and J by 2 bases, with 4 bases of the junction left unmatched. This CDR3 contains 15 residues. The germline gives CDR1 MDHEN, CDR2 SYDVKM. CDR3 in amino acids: CASSLSGTGAYEQYV. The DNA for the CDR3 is TGTGCCAGCAGTTTATCTGGGACAGGAGCCTACGAGCAGTACGTC.

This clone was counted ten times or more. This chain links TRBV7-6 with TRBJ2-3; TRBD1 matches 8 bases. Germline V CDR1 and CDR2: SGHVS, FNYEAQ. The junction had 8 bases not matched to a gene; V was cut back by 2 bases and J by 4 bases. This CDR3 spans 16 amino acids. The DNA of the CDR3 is TGTGCCAGCAGCTTACGAGCCGGACAGGGCTCAGATACGCAGTATTTT. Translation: CASSLRAGQGSDTQYF.

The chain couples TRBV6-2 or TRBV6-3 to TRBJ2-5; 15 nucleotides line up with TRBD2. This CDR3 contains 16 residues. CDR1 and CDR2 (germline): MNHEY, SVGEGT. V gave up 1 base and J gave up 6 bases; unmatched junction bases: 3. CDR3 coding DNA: TGTGCCAGCAGTTACTGGACTAGCGGGGGGGGAAAGACCCAGTACTTC. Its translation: CASSYWTSGGGKTQYF.

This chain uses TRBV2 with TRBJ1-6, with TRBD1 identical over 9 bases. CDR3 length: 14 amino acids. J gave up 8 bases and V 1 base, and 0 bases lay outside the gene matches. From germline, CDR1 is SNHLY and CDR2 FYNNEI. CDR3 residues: CASSEGTGDSPLHF. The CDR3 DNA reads TGTGCCAGCAGTGAAGGGACAGGGGATTCACCCCTCCACTTT.

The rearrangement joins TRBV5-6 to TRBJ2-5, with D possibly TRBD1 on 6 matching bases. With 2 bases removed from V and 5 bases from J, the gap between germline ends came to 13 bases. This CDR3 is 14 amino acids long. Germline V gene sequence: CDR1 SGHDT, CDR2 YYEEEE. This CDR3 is CASSFGLQGETQYF. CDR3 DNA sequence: TGTGCCAGCAGCTTCGGTCTTCAGGGGGAGACCCAGTACTTC.

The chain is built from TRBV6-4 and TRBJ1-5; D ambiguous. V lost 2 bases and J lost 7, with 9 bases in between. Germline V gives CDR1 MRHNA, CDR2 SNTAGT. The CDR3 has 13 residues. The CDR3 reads CASSDESGQPQHF. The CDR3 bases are TGTGCCAGCAGTGACGAGTCGGGACAGCCCCAGCATTTT.

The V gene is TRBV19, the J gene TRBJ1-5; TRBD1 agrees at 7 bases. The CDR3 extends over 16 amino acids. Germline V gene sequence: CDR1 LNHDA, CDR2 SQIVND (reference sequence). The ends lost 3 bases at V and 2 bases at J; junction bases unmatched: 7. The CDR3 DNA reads TGTGCCAGTAGTATCACTAACAGGGGTGGCAATCAGCCCCAGCATTTT. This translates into CASSITNRGGNQPQHF.

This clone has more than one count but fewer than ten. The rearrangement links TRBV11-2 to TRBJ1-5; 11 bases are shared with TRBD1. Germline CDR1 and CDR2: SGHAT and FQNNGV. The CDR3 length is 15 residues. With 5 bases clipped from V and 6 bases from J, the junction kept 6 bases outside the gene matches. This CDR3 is CASSLDRGLSQPQHF. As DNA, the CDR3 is TGTGCCAGCAGCCTGGACAGGGGGCTTAGTCAGCCCCAGCATTTT.

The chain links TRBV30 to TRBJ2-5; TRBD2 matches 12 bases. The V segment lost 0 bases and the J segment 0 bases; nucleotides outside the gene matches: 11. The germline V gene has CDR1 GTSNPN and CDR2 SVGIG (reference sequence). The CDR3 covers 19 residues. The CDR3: CAWSVILGLAGGYQETQYF. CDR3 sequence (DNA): TGTGCCTGGAGTGTGATCTTGGGGCTAGCGGGGGGGTACCAAGAGACCCAGTACTTC.

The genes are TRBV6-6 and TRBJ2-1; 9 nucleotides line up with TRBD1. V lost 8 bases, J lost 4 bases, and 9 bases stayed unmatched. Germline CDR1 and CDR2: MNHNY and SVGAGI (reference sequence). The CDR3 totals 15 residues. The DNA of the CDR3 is TGTGCCAGCTCACCTCAGGGACAGGGATACAATGAGCAGTTCTTC. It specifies CASSPQGQGYNEQFF.

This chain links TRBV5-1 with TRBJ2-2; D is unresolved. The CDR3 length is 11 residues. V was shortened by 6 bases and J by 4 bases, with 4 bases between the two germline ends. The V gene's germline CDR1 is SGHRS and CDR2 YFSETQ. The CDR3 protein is CASTLTGELFF. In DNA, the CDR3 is TGCGCCAGCACCCTCACCGGGGAGCTGTTTTTT. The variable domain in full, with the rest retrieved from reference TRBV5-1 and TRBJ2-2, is KAGVTQTPRYLIKTRGQQVTLSCSPISGHRSVSWYQQTPGQGLQFLFEYFSETQRNKGNFPGRFSGRQFSNSRSEMNVSTLELGDSALYLCASTLTGELFFGEGSRLTVL.

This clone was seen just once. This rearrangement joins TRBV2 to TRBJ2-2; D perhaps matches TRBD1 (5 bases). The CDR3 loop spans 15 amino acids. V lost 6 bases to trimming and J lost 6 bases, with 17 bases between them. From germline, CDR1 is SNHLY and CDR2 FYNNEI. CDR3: CASRGDRGSAGELFF. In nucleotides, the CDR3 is TGTGCCAGCAGAGGGGATAGGGGAAGTGCCGGGGAGCTGTTTTTT. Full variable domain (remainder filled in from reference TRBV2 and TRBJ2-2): EPEVTQTPSHQVTQMGQEVILRCVPISNHLYFYWYRQILGQKVEFLVSFYNNEISEKSEIFDDQFSVERPDGSNFTLKIRSTKLEDSAMYFCASRGDRGSAGELFFGEGSRLTVL.

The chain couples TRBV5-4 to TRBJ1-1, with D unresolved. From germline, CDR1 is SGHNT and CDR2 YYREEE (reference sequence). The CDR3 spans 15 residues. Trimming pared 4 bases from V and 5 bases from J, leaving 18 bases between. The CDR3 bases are TGTGCCAGCAGCCCGACTCCTCGACCGGAAACTGAAGCTTTCTTT. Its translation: CASSPTPRPETEAFF.

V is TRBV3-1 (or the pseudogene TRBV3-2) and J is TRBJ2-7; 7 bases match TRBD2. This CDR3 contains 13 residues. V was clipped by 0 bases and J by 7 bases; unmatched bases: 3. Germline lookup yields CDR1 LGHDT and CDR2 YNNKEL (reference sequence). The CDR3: CASSQEGRGEQYV. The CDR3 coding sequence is TGTGCCAGCAGCCAAGAGGGGAGGGGTGAGCAGTACGTC.

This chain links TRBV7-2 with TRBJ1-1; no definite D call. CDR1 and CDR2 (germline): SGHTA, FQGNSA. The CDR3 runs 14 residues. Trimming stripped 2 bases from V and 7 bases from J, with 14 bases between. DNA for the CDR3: TGTGCCAGCAGCTTAACCCATAGAAAGAATGAAGCTTTCTTT. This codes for CASSLTHRKNEAFF.

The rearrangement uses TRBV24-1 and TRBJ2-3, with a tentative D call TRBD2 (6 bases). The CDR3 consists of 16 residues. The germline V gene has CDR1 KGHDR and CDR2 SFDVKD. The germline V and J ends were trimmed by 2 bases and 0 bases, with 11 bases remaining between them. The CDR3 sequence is CATSDYSGLSTDTQYF. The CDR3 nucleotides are TGTGCCACCAGTGATTATAGCGGATTAAGCACAGATACGCAGTATTTT.

As DNA, the CDR3 is TGTGCCAGCAGCTTCGAACGGGGGAGTGAGCAGTTCTTC. Its translation is CASSFERGSEQFF. The chain combines TRBV5-6 with TRBJ2-1; perhaps TRBD2 as D (6 bases). This CDR3 comprises 13 residues. The V gene lost 2 bases and the J gene lost 9 bases, with 12 bases spanning the gap. Germline lookup yields CDR1 SGHDT and CDR2 YYEEEE.

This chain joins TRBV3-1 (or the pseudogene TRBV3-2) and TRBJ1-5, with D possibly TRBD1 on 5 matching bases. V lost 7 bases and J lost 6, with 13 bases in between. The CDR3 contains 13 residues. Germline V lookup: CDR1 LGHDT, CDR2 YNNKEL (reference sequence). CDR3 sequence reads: CASTGGTGQPQHF. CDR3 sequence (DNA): TGTGCCAGCACCGGAGGGACGGGTCAGCCCCAGCATTTT.

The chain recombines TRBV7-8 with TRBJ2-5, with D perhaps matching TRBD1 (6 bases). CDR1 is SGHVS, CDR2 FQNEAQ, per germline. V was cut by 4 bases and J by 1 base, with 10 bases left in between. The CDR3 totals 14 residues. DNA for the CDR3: TGTGCCAGCAGCTCCCGCAGGGGCCAAGAGACCCAGTACTTC. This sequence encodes CASSSRRGQETQYF.

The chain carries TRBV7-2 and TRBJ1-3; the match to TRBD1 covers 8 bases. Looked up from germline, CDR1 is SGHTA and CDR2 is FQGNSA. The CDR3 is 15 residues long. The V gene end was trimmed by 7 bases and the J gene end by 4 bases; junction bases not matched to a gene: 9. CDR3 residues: CASTYRGSHGNTIYF. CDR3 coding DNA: TGTGCCAGCACGTACAGGGGGTCGCACGGAAACACCATATATTTT.

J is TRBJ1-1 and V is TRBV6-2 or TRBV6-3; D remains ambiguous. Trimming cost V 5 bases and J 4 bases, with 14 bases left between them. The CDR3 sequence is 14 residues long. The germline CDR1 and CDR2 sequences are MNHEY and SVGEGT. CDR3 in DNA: TGTGCCAGCAGTGACCCCGCGGGTGTCACTGAAGCTTTCTTT. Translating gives CASSDPAGVTEAFF.

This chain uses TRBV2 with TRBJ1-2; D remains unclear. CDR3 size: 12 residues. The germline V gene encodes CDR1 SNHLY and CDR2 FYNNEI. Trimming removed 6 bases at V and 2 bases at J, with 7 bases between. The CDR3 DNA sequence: TGTGCCAGCAGCCGAGAGAACTATGGCTACACCTTC. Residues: CASSRENYGYTF.